The entry that follows covers one TCR beta chain sequence. Its target is not known. This specimen comes from a study of OX40 agonist ivuxolimab in advanced cancers. Across the study: Partial responses were observed in three patients, of whom one had hepatocellular carcinoma and two had cutaneous melanoma.

Sequencing was performed with immunoSEQ multiplex PCR; in TCRdb, only in-frame clones are kept and a portion is missing. The sample has 80,000 to 90,000 clones, about 88% seen once; the top ten hold more than 1.5%. Study-level points and caveats: Averaged across samples, CD8+ T cells carried more expanded clones than CD4+ did. Blood T cells, both CD4+ and CD8+, expanded clonally by week 6 at 0.1 to 3.0 mg/kg.

The CDR3 spans 20 residues. The V gene end was trimmed by 3 bases and the J gene end by 6 bases; junction bases not matched to a gene: 20. Germline V lookup: CDR1 SGDLS, CDR2 YYNGEE. With autoimmune disease history or systemic immunosuppression, patients were excluded. The source material was CD4+ or CD8+ T cells sorted from blood, sampled in a trial of the OX40 agonist ivuxolimab. J is TRBJ1-6 and V is TRBV9; 8 bases agree with TRBD1. This clonotype originated in an adult with an advanced solid tumor such as melanoma, head and neck, liver or kidney cancer. CDR3 in DNA: TGTGCCAGCAGCGCAGGGAGATTGACAGGGGTCAAGCTTCCTAATTCACCCCTCCACTTT. Encoded protein: CASSAGRLTGVKLPNSPLHF.